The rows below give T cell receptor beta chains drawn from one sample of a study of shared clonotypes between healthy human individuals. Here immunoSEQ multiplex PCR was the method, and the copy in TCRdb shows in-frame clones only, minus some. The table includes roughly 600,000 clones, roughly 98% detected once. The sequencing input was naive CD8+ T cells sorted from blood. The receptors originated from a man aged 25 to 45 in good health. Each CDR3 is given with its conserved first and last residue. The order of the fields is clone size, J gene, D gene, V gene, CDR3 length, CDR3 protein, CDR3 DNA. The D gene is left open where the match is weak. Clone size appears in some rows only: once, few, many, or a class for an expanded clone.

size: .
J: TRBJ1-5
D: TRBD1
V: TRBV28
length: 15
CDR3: CASRPRTGVVQPQHF
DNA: TGTGCCAGCAGACCTCGGACAGGGGTGGTTCAGCCCCAGCATTTT

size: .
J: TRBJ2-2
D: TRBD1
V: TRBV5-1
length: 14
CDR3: CASSLAQGAGELFF
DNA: TGCGCCAGCAGCTTGGCGCAGGGGGCCGGGGAGCTGTTTTTT

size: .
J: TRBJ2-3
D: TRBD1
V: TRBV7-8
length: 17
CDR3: CASSLERTGQDTDTQYF
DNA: TGTGCCAGCAGCTTAGAAAGGACAGGGCAAGACACAGATACGCAGTATTTT

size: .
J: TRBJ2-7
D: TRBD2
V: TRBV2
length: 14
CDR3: CASSGTSGPYEQYF
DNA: TGTGCCAGCAGCGGGACTAGCGGGCCCTACGAGCAGTACTTC

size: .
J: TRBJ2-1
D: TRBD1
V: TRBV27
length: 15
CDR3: CASSFGTGPYNEQFF
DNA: TGTGCCAGCAGTTTCGGGACAGGGCCCTACAATGAGCAGTTCTTC

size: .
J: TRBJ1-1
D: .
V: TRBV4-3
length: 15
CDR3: CASSQDMGRGAEAFF
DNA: TGCGCCAGCAGCCAAGATATGGGCAGGGGCGCTGAAGCTTTCTTT

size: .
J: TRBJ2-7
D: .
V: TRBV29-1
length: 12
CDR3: CSVMTELSEQYF
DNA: TGCAGCGTGATGACCGAACTTAGCGAGCAGTACTTC

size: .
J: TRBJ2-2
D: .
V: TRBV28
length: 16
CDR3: CASSLFGRMNTGELFF
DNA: TGTGCCAGCAGTTTATTTGGCAGGATGAACACCGGGGAGCTGTTTTTT

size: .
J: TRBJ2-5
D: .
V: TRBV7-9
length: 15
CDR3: CASSQGPDQQETQYF
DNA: TGTGCCAGCAGCCAAGGCCCCGACCAACAAGAGACCCAGTACTTC

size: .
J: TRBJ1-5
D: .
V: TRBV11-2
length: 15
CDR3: CASSLAGVGNQPQHF
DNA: TGTGCCAGCAGCTTAGCCGGGGTGGGCAATCAGCCCCAGCATTTT

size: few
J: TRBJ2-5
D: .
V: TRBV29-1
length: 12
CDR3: CSVLQGGETQYF
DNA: TGCAGCGTACTACAGGGAGGAGAGACCCAGTACTTC

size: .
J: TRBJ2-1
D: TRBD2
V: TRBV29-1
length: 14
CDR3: CSVDFPSGTNEQFF
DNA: TGCAGCGTTGATTTTCCTAGCGGGACAAATGAGCAGTTCTTC

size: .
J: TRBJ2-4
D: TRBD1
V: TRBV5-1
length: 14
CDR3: CASSYDRVENIQYF
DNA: TGCGCCAGCAGCTACGACAGGGTAGAAAACATTCAGTACTTC

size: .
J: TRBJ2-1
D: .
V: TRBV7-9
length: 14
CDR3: CASMGEGEANEQFF
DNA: TGTGCCAGCATGGGGGAGGGGGAGGCCAATGAGCAGTTCTTC

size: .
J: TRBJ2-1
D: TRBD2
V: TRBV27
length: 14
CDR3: CASSLAGGFNEQFF
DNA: TGTGCCAGCAGTTTAGCGGGAGGGTTCAATGAGCAGTTCTTC

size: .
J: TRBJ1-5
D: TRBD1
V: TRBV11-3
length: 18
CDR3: CASSSFAKQGANNQPQHF
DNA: TGTGCCAGCAGCTCATTCGCTAAACAGGGGGCCAACAATCAGCCCCAGCATTTT

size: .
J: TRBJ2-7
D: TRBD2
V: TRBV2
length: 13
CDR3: CASRSGRVYEQYF
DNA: TGTGCCAGTCGTAGCGGGAGGGTATACGAGCAGTACTTC

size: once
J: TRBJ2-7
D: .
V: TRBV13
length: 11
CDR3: CASSLDYEQYF
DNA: TGTGCCAGCAGCTTAGACTACGAGCAGTACTTC

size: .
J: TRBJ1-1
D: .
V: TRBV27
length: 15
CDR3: CASSLSAGVGTEAFF
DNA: TGTGCCAGCAGTTTATCAGCAGGGGTAGGTACTGAAGCTTTCTTT

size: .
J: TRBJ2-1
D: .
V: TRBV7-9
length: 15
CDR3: CASSYLTGSYNEQFF
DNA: TGTGCCAGCAGCTATCTCACGGGCTCCTACAATGAGCAGTTCTTC

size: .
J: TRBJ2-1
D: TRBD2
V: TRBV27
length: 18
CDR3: CASSSYPLLAGGRNEQFF
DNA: TGTGCCAGCAGTTCCTACCCCCTACTAGCGGGAGGGCGCAATGAGCAGTTCTTC

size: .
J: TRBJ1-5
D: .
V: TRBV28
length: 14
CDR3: CASSFSWKNQPQHF
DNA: TGTGCCAGCAGTTTTTCCTGGAAGAATCAGCCCCAGCATTTT

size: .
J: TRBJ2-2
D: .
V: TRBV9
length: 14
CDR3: CASTFGLNTGELFF
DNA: TGTGCCAGCACTTTCGGATTGAACACCGGGGAGCTGTTTTTT

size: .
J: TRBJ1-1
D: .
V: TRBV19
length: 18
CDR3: CASSIGNWLALMNTEAFF
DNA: TGTGCCAGTAGTATCGGGAACTGGTTGGCGTTGATGAACACTGAAGCTTTCTTT

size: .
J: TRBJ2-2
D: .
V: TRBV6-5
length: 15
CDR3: CASSYSEGSSGELFF
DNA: TGTGCCAGCAGTTACTCAGAGGGGTCATCCGGGGAGCTGTTTTTT

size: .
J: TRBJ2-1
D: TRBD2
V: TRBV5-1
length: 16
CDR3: CASSTGLAGEHNEQFF
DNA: TGCGCCAGCAGCACCGGACTAGCGGGAGAGCACAATGAGCAGTTCTTC

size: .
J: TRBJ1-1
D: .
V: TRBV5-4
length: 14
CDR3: CASSLYRENTEAFF
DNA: TGTGCCAGCAGCTTGTACAGGGAGAACACTGAAGCTTTCTTT

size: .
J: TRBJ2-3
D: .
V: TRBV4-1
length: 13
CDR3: CASSQTNTDTQYF
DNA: TGCGCCAGCAGCCAAACAAACACAGATACGCAGTATTTT

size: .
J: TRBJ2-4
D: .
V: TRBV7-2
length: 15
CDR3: CASSLRIGAADIQYF
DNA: TGTGCCAGCAGCCTCCGAATCGGGGCAGCGGACATTCAGTACTTC

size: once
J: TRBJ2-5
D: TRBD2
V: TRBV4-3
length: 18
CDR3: CASSQAGLVAGVRETQYF
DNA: TGCGCCAGCAGCCAAGCTGGGTTGGTAGCGGGAGTGAGGGAGACCCAGTACTTC

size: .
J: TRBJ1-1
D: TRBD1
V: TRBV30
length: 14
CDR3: CAWSPDRGLTEAFF
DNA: TGTGCCTGGAGTCCGGACAGGGGGTTAACTGAAGCTTTCTTT

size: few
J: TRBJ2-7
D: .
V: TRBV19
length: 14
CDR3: CASSEGLALYEQYF
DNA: TGTGCCAGTAGTGAGGGGCTAGCGCTCTACGAGCAGTACTTC

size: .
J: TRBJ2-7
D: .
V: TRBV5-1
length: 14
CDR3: CASSFRSASYEQYF
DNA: TGCGCCAGCAGCTTTCGGTCCGCTTCCTACGAGCAGTACTTC

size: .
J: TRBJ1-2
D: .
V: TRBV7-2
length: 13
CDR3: CASSLVAREGYTF
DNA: TGTGCCAGCAGCTTAGTAGCCAGGGAGGGCTACACCTTC

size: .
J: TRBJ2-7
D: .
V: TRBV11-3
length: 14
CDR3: CASSSFEKAYEQYF
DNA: TGTGCCAGCAGTTCATTTGAGAAGGCCTACGAGCAGTACTTC

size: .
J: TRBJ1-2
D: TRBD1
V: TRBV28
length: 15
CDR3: CASSLVVGRGHGYTF
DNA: TGTGCCAGCAGTTTAGTAGTCGGTAGGGGGCACGGCTACACCTTC

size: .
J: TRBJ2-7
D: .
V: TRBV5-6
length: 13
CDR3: CASSLVSSYEQYF
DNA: TGTGCCAGCAGCTTGGTGTCAAGCTACGAGCAGTACTTC

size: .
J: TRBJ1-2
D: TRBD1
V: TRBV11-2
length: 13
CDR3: CASSPTTGQGYTF
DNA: TGTGCCAGCAGCCCGACGACAGGGCAGGGCTACACCTTC

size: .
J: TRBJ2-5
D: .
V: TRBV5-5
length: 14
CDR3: CASSLLGVQETQYF
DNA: TGTGCCAGCAGCCTACTAGGGGTTCAAGAGACCCAGTACTTC

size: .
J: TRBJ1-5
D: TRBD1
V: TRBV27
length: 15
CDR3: CASSPTDRGNQPQHF
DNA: TGTGCCAGCAGTCCCACCGACAGGGGTAATCAGCCCCAGCATTTT

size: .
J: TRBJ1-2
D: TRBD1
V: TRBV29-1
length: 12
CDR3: CSVGGQVYGYTF
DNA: TGCAGCGTGGGGGGACAGGTCTATGGCTACACCTTC

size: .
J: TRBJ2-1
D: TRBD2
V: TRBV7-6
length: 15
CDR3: CASSFRGRVEDEQFF
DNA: TGTGCCAGCAGCTTTCGCGGGAGAGTGGAAGATGAGCAGTTCTTC

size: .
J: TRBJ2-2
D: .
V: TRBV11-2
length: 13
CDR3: CASSPPGTGELFF
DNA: TGTGCCAGCAGCCCACCGGGAACCGGGGAGCTGTTTTTT

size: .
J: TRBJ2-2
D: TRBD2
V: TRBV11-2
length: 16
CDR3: CASSLGGLAGTGELFF
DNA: TGTGCCAGCAGCCTGGGGGGACTAGCCGGAACCGGGGAGCTGTTTTTT

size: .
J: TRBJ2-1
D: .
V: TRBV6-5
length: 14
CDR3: CASSYSSSPYEQFF
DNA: TGTGCCAGCAGTTACTCAAGTTCCCCCTATGAGCAGTTCTTC

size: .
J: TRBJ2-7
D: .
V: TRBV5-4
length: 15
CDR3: CASSSELVGIGEQYF
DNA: TGTGCCAGCAGCTCAGAGTTGGTGGGAATAGGCGAGCAGTACTTC

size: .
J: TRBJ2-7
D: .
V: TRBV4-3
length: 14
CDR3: CASSHPGAGDEQYF
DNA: TGCGCCAGCAGCCACCCGGGGGCGGGCGACGAGCAGTACTTC

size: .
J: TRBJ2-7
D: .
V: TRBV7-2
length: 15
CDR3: CASSLEFRDSSEQYF
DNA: TGTGCCAGCAGCTTAGAGTTCCGGGACTCCTCCGAGCAGTACTTC

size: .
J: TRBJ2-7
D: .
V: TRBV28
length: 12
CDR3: CASSLMDYEQYF
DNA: TGTGCCAGCAGTTTAATGGACTACGAGCAGTACTTC

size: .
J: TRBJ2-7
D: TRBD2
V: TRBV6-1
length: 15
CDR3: CASSDRLAGKYEQYF
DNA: TGTGCCAGCAGTGATCGACTAGCGGGAAAATACGAGCAGTACTTC

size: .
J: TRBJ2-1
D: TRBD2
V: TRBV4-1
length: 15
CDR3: CASSLGAGVSNEQFF
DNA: TGCGCCAGCAGCCTGGGAGCGGGAGTCAGTAATGAGCAGTTCTTC

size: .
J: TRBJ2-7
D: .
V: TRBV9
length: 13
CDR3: CASSVGVSSEQYF
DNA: TGTGCCAGCAGCGTAGGGGTCAGCAGCGAGCAGTACTTC

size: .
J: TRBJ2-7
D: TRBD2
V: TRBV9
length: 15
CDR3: CASSKRDGSAVEQYF
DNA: TGTGCCAGCAGCAAGCGGGATGGATCCGCGGTCGAGCAGTACTTC

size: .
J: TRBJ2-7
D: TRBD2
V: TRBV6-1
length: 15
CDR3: CASSKTSGTTYEQYF
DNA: TGTGCCAGCAGTAAGACTAGCGGCACGACCTACGAGCAGTACTTC

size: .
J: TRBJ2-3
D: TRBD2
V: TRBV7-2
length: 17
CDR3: CASSSGLVVSVTDTQYF
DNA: TGTGCCAGCAGCTCGGGACTAGTGGTTTCGGTCACAGATACGCAGTATTTT

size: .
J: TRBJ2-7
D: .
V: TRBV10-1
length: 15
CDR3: CASSDRSVGTYEQYF
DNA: TGCGCCAGCAGTGACAGGTCGGTAGGGACCTACGAGCAGTACTTC

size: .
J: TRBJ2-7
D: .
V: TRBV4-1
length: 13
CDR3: CASSPGTGDEQYF
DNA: TGCGCCAGCAGCCCCGGGACGGGGGACGAGCAGTACTTC

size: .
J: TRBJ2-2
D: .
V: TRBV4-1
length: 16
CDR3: CASSGSPRTNTGELFF
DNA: TGCGCCAGCAGTGGTTCGCCCAGGACGAACACCGGGGAGCTGTTTTTT

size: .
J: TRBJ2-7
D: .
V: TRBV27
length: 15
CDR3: CASSPLLTMTYEQYF
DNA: TGTGCCAGCAGTCCTCTACTGACAATGACCTACGAGCAGTACTTC